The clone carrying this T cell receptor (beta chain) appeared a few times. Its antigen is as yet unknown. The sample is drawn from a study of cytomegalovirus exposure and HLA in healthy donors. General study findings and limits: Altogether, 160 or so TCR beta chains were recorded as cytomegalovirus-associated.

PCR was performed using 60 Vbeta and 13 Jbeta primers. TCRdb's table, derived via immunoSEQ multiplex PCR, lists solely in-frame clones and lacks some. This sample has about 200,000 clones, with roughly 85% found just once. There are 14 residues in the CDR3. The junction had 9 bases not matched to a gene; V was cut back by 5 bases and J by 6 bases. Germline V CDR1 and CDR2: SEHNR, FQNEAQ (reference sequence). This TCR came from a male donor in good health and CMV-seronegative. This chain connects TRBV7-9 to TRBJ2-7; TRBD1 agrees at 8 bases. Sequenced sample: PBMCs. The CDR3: CASSPGQGIGEQYF. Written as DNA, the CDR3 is TGTGCCAGCAGCCCCGGACAGGGTATCGGCGAGCAGTACTTC.